This T cell receptor beta chain is drawn from a study of cytomegalovirus exposure and HLA in healthy donors. Study summary: Among the roughly 380 donors who were genotyped, about 80% fell in the genetic ancestry cluster that is associated with self-reported Caucasian donors. Overall study findings and caveats: Reports indicated that the classifier achieved high specificity and sensitivity in diagnosing cytomegalovirus status. Among the most significant clusters, several appeared linked to common viral pathogens in a later analysis. Available immune exposure information was restricted to CMV serostatus only.

PCR employed 60 Vbeta and 13 Jbeta primers. The method was immunoSEQ multiplex PCR; TCRdb's version includes in-frame clones alone and lacks a portion of them. The sample lists about 120,000 clones, 79% occurring once. This CDR3 has 13 amino acids. Germline V gives CDR1 SGHTA, CDR2 FQGNSA. V shed 4 bases and J shed 4 bases, with 8 bases lying between them. Remarks on this clone: What it binds is not known.

The chain combines TRBV7-2 with TRBJ1-3, with D hard to call. Sequenced sample: PBMCs. The source of this sequence is a man between 25 and 39 years old in good health and CMV-seropositive. Here the CDR3 DNA reads TGTGCCAGCAGCTCGACAATGGGAAACACCATATATTTT. It translates to CASSSTMGNTIYF.